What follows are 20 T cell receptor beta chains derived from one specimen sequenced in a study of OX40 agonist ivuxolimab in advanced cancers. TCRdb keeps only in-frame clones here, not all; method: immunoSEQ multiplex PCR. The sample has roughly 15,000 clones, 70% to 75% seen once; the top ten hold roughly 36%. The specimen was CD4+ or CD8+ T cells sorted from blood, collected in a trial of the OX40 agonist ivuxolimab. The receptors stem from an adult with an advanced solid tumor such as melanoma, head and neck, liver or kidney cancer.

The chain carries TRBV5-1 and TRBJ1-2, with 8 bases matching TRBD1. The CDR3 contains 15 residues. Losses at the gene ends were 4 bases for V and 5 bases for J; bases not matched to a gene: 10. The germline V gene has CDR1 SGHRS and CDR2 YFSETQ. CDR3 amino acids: CASSTGQAQRYGYTF. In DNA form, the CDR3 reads TGCGCCAGCAGCACGGGACAGGCCCAGCGATATGGCTACACCTTC.

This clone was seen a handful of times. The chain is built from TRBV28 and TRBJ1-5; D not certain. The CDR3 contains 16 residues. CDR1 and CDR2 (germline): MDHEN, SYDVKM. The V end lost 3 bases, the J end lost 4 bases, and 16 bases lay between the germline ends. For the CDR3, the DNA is TGTGCCAGCAGTTTTCCTGGCGGAGGTACAAATCAGCCCCAGCATTTT. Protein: CASSFPGGGTNQPQHF.

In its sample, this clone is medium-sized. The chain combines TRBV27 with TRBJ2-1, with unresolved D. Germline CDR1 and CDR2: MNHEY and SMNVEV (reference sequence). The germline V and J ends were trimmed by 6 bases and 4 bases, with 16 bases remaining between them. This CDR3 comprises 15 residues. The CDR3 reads CASRPEAIGYNEQFF. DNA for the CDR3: TGTGCCAGCAGACCAGAAGCAATAGGGTACAATGAGCAGTTCTTC.

The CDR3 reads CASSDTPQGLYGYTF. The DNA of the CDR3 is TGTGCCAGCAGTGACACCCCACAGGGACTCTATGGCTACACCTTC. V and J are TRBV6-4 and TRBJ1-2, with D perhaps matching TRBD1 (6 bases). The length of the CDR3 is 15 residues. V dropped 2 bases and J dropped 4 bases, with 14 bases sitting between them. Germline V CDR1 and CDR2: MRHNA, SNTAGT.

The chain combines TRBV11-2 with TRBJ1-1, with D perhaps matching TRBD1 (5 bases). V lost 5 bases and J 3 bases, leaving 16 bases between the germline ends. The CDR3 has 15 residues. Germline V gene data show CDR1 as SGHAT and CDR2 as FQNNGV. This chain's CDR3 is CASSRSGTGDTEAFF. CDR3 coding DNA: TGTGCCAGCAGCCGATCAGGGACGGGGGACACTGAAGCTTTCTTT.

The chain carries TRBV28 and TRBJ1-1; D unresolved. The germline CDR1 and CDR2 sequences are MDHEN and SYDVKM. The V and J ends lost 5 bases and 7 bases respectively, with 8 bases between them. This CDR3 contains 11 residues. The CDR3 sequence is CASSEDGEAFF. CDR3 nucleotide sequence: TGTGCCAGCAGTGAAGACGGTGAAGCTTTCTTT. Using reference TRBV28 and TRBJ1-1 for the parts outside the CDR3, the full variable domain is DVKVTQSSRYLVKRTGEKVFLECVQDMDHENMFWYRQDPGLGLRLIYFSYDVKMKEKGDIPEGYSVSREKKERFSLILESASTNQTSMYLCASSEDGEAFFGQGTRLTVV.

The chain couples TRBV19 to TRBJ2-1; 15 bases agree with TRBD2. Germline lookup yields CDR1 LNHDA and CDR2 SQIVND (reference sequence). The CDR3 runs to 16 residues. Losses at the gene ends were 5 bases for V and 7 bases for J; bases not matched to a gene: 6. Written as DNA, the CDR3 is TGTGCCAGTAGTCCCCGGACTAGCGGGAGGGGGAATGAGCAGTTCTTC. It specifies CASSPRTSGRGNEQFF.

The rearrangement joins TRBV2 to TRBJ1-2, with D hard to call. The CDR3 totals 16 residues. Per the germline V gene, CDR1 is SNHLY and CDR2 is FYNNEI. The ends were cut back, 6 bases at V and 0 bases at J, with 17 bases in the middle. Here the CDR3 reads CASSLGRARANYGYTF. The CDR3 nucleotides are TGTGCCAGCAGCTTAGGCCGGGCTAGGGCTAACTATGGCTACACCTTC.

This CDR3 reads CASSFSGSTEAFF. The CDR3 bases are TGTGCCAGCAGCTTCAGCGGGAGCACTGAAGCTTTCTTT. The chain combines TRBV5-4 with TRBJ1-1, with D hard to call. The V gene's germline CDR1 is SGHNT and CDR2 YYREEE (reference sequence). Deletions cut 2 bases from V and 4 bases from J, with 9 bases between. This CDR3 is 13 amino acids long.

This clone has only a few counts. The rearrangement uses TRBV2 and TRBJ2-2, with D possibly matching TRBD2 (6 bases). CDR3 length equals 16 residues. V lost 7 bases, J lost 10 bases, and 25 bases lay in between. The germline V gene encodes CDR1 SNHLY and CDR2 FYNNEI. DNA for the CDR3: TGTGCCAGCATACCACCCGGTGGGGACTCCGCATCGGAGCTGTTTTTT. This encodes CASIPPGGDSASELFF.

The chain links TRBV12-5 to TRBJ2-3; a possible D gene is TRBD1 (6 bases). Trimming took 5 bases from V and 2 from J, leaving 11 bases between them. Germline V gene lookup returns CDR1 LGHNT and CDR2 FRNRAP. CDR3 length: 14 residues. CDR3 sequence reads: CASGPRTATDTQYF. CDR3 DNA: TGTGCTAGTGGTCCGCGGACAGCCACAGATACGCAGTATTTT.

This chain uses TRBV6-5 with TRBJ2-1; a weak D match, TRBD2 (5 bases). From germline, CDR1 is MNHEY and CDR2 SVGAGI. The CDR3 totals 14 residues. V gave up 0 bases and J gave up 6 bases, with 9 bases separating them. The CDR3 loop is CASSYSTAANEQFF. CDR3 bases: TGTGCCAGCAGTTACTCCACAGCGGCCAATGAGCAGTTCTTC.

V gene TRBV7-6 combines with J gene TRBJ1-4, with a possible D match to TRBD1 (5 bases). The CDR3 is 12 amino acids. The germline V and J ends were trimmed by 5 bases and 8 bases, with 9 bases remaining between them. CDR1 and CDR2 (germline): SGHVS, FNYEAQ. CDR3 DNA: TGTGCCAGCAGCCCTTGGGGGGAAAAACTGTTTTTT. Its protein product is CASSPWGEKLFF. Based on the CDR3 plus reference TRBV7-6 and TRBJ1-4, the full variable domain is GAGVSQSPRYKVTKRGQDVALRCDPISGHVSLYWYRQALGQGPEFLTYFNYEAQQDKSGLPNDRFSAERPEGSISTLTIQRTEQRDSAMYRCASSPWGEKLFFGSGTQLSVL.

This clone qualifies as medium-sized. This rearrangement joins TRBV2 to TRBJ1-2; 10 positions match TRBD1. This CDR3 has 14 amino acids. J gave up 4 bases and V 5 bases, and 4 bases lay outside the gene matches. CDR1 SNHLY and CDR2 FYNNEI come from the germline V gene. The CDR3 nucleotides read TGTGCCAGCAGTCCCGGGACAGGGGCCTATGGCTACACCTTC. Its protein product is CASSPGTGAYGYTF.

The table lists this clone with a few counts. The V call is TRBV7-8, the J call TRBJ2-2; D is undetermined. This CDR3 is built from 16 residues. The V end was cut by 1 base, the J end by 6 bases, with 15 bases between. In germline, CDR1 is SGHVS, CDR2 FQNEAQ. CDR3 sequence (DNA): TGTGCCAGCAGCTTAGAATCACTACCTGAACCCGGGGAGCTGTTTTTT. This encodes CASSLESLPEPGELFF.

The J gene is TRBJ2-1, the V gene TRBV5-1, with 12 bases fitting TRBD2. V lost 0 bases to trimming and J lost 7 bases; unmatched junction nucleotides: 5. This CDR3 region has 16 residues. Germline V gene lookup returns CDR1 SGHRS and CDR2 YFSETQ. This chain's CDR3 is CASSLGLAGVGNEQFF. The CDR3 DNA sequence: TGCGCCAGCAGCTTGGGACTAGCGGGAGTCGGTAATGAGCAGTTCTTC.

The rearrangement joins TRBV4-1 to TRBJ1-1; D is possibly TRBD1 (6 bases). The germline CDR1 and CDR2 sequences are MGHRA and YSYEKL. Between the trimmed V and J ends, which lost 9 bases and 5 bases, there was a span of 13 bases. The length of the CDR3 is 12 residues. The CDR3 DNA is TGCGCCAGTGCGGGGGCCGGAACTGAAGCTTTCTTT. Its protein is CASAGAGTEAFF.

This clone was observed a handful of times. Here the CDR3 DNA reads TGTGCCAGCAGGCCGCCAGATAACTATGGCTACACCTTC. Translated: CASRPPDNYGYTF. V usage is TRBV2 and J usage is TRBJ1-2; D remains ambiguous. The CDR3 contains 13 residues. V lost 6 bases and J lost 1, with 9 bases in between. Germline V gene sequence: CDR1 SNHLY, CDR2 FYNNEI.

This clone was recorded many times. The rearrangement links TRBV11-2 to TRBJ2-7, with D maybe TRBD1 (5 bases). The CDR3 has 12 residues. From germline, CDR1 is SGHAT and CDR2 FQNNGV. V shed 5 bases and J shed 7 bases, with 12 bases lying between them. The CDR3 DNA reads TGTGCCAGCAGCCCCAGCAAGGGGGAGCAGTACTTC. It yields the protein CASSPSKGEQYF. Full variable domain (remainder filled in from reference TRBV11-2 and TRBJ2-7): EAGVAQSPRYKIIEKRQSVAFWCNPISGHATLYWYQQILGQGPKLLIQFQNNGVVDDSQLPKDRFSAERLKGVDSTLKIQPAKLEDSAVYLCASSPSKGEQYFGPGTRLTVT.

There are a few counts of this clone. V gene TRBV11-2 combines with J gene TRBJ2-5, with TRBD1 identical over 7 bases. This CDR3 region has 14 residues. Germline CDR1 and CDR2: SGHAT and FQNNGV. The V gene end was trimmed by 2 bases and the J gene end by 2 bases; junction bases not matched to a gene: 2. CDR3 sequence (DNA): TGTGCCAGCAGCTTATTGGGACAGCAAGAGACCCAGTACTTC. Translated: CASSLLGQQETQYF.